These 10 T cell receptor beta chains were sequenced from one sample in a study of human T cells and chemical hapten exposure (dated by TCRdb to about 2021). This sample's treatment or condition label indicates: therapeutic diphenylcyclopropenone sensitization with weekly scalp DPC. During library preparation, unique molecular identifiers were attached to individual cDNA molecules so that TCRs could be counted quantitatively and reproducibly. Using fastp at Q25 and MiXCR, TCRdb reprocessed the public reads and kept productive beta chains. Records with the same CDR3 protein are collapsed into one entry carrying the most frequent genes and DNA. The sample includes 1,500 to 2,000 distinct CDR3 sequences, with about 53% observed a single time. The top ten clones comprise approximately 3.6% of the sample. The sample consisted of whole blood, taken before DPC sensitization or 2, 6, or about 24 weeks after (not recorded which). The receptors here all came from an adult with alopecia areata. Some clones in this sample may be carry-over from other donors' samples. This table probably holds off-target reads from a library built for another chain.

This clonotype was seen a few times. V is TRBV6-4 and J is TRBJ2-3; possibly TRBD1 for D (5 bases). This CDR3 is 14 amino acids long. Germline CDR1 is MRHNA and CDR2 is SNTAGT. V was clipped by 2 bases and J by 0 bases, with 6 bases between them. The CDR3 reads CASSDDSSTDTQYF. CDR3 bases: TGTGCCAGCAGTGACGACAGTAGCACAGATACGCAGTATTTT.

This clonotype was seen only a few times. This chain uses TRBV5-4 with TRBJ2-6, with D hard to call. Germline V gene data show CDR1 as SGHNT and CDR2 as YYREEE (reference sequence). Trimming took 0 bases from V and 0 from J, leaving 13 bases between them. This CDR3 is built from 18 residues. The CDR3, as DNA: TGTGCCAGCAGCTTGGCCATAGGGTTGAGCTCTGGGGCCAACGTCCTGACTTTC. This gives the protein CASSLAIGLSSGANVLTF.

The chain joins TRBV9 to TRBJ2-5, with D possibly TRBD1 on 6 matching bases. V lost 4 bases and J 4 bases, leaving 14 bases between the germline ends. The CDR3 totals 14 residues. In germline, CDR1 is SGDLS, CDR2 YYNGEE. CDR3 bases: TGTGCCAGCAGCTTCGCAGGGGAACGAGAGACCCAGTACTTC. It yields the protein CASSFAGERETQYF.

This clonotype appeared a single time. V and J are TRBV27 and TRBJ2-7, with no clear D. Germline V gene data show CDR1 as MNHEY and CDR2 as SMNVEV (reference sequence). CDR3 size: 16 residues. Deletions cut 4 bases from V and 1 base from J, with 17 bases between. The CDR3 nucleotides are TGTGCCAGCAGTTCCCTTCAGACGACGAGGTCCTACGAGCAGTACTTC. Its protein product is CASSSLQTTRSYEQYF.

This sequence joins TRBV6-2 or TRBV6-3 and TRBJ2-1; 7 bases are shared with TRBD1. V trimming: 6 bases; J trimming: 4 bases; junction bases outside the gene matches: 9. CDR1 is MNHEY and CDR2 is SVGEGT in the germline V gene. The CDR3 consists of 15 residues. CDR3 region: CASSYRGLAYNEQFF. DNA for the CDR3: TGTGCCAGCAGCTACAGGGGTCTCGCTTACAATGAGCAGTTCTTC.

The chain uses TRBV28 and TRBJ2-7; tentatively, D is TRBD1 (5 bases). This CDR3 comprises 13 residues. Between the trimmed V and J ends, which lost 8 bases and 1 base, there was a span of 12 bases. Germline V CDR1 and CDR2: MDHEN, SYDVKM. The CDR3 spells CASCDSPSYEQYF. For the CDR3, the DNA is TGTGCCAGCTGTGACAGCCCTTCCTACGAGCAGTACTTC.

This clonotype showed up just a few times. This sequence joins TRBV28 and TRBJ2-3, with 7 bases identical to TRBD2. The CDR3 sequence is 17 residues long. Germline V gene lookup returns CDR1 MDHEN and CDR2 SYDVKM. V dropped 0 bases and J dropped 2; count of bases not matched to a gene: 8. The CDR3 DNA reads TGTGCCAGCAGTTTATGGGAAGCGGGGCCTACCACAGATACGCAGTATTTT. This translates into CASSLWEAGPTTDTQYF.

The V call is TRBV12-3 or TRBV12-4, the J call TRBJ2-1; 15 bases are a match to TRBD2. V was clipped by 0 bases and J by 4 bases; unmatched bases: 1. The CDR3 covers 17 residues. The CDR3 region has the DNA TGTGCCAGCAGTTTAGCAGGACTAGCGGGGGGGTACAATGAGCAGTTCTTC. Translated: CASSLAGLAGGYNEQFF.

The chain employs TRBV7-3 and TRBJ2-1; TRBD1 aligns across 11 bases. Germline CDR1 and CDR2: SGHTA and FQGTGA. The CDR3 is made up of 15 amino acids. Trimming at V came to 5 bases and at J to 7 bases, leaving 7 bases not matched to a gene. The CDR3 DNA reads TGTGCCAGCAGCCATGGACAGGGGGCTCGGAATGAGCAGTTCTTC. This codes for CASSHGQGARNEQFF.

This clonotype appeared a few times. The chain recombines TRBV20-1 with TRBJ2-3; D may be TRBD2 (6 bases). V was cut by 3 bases and J by 0 bases, with 13 bases left in between. Germline CDR1 DFQATT, CDR2 SNEGSKA (reference sequence). The CDR3 is 15 amino acids. CDR3 bases: TGCAGTGCTAGGTTTGCTAGCGTAAGCACAGATACGCAGTATTTT. Translating gives CSARFASVSTDTQYF.